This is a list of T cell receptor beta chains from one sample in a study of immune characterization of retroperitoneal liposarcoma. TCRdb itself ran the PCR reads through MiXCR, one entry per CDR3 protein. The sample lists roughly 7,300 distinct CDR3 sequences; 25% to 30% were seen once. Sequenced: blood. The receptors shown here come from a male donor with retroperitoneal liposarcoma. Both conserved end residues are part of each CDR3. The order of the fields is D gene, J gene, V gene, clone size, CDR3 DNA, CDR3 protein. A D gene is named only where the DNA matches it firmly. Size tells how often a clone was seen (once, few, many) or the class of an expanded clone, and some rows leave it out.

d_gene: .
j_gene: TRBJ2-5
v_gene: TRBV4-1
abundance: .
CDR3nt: TGCGCCAGCAGCCAAGAACTTCGGGCCCTCGAGAAGACCCAGTACTTC
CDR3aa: CASSQELRALEKTQYF

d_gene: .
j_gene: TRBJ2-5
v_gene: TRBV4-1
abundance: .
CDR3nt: TGCGCCAGCAGCCGGGGACAGCAAGGGGGGCAAGAGACCCAGTACTTC
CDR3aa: CASSRGQQGGQETQYF

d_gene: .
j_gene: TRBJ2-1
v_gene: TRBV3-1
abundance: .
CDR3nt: TGTGCCAGCAGCTCGCCGACAGTGTTATACAATGAGCAGTTCTTC
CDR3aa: CASSSPTVLYNEQFF

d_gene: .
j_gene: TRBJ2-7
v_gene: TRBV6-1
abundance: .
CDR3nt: TGTGCCAGCACCCTGATGGGACGGGTGACCTCCTACGAGCAGTACTTC
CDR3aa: CASTLMGRVTSYEQYF

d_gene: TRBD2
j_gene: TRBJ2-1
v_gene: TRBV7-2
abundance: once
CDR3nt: TGTGCCAGCAGCTTAGGCTGGAGGGAGGGCCAGCAGTTCTTC
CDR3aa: CASSLGWREGQQFF

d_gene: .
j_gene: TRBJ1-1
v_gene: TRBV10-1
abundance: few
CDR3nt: TGCGCCAGCAGTGAGCTCGGGCTGGGGACTGAAGCTTTCTTT
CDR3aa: CASSELGLGTEAFF

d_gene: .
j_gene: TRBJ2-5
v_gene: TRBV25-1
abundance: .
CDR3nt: TGTGCCAGCAGTGATTTACGGGAGAGGCCCCAAGAGACCCAGTACTTC
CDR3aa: CASSDLRERPQETQYF

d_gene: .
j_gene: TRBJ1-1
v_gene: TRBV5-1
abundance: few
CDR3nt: TGCGCCAGCAGCTTTGCTCAGGGAGGATCTGAAGCTTTCTTT
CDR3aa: CASSFAQGGSEAFF

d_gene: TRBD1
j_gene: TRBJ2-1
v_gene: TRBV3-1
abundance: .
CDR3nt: TGTGCCAGCAGCCTCCGGGACAGGGGAAATGAGCAGTTCTTC
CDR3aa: CASSLRDRGNEQFF

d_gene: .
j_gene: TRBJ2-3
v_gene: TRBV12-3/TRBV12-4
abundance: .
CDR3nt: TGTGCCAGCAGTGTCGGGACTCCAGATACGCAGTATTTT
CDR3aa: CASSVGTPDTQYF

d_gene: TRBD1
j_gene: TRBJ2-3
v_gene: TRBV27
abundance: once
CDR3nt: TGTGCCAGCAGTGATCCGGGACAGGGAGAATATTTT
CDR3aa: CASSDPGQGEYF

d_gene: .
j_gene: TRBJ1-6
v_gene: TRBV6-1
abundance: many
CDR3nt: TGTGCCAGCAGTGAAGACGAAGCGTATAATTCACCCCTCCACTTT
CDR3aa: CASSEDEAYNSPLHF

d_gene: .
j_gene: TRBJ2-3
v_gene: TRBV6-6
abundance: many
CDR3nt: TGTGCCAGCAGTACCGGGACCCTAAGCACAGATACGCAGTATTTT
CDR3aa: CASSTGTLSTDTQYF

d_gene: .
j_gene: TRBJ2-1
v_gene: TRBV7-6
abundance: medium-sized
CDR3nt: TGTGCCAGCAGCTCAAACCTAGGGGAGACCCAGTTCTTC
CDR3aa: CASSSNLGETQFF

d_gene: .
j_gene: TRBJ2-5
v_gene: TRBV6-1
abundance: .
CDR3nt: TGTGCCAGCAGTGAAAATCTGGGCTTGGGGGAGCAGTACTTC
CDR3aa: CASSENLGLGEQYF

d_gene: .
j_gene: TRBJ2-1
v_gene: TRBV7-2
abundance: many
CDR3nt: TGTGCCAGCAGCTTACGCCGGGTTACAGGGCTATCCTACAATGAGCAGTTCTTC
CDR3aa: CASSLRRVTGLSYNEQFF

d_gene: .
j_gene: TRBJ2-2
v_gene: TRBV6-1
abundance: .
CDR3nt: TGTGCCAGCAGGTTCACCGGAGGAGGGAACACCGGGGAGCTGTTTTTT
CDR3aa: CASRFTGGGNTGELFF

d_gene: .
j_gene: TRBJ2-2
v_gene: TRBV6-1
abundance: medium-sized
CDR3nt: TGTGCCAGCAGTCGAATCACCGGGGAGCTGTTTTTT
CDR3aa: CASSRITGELFF

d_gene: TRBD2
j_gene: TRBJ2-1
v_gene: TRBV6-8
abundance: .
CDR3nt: TGTGCCAGCACCGGACTAGCGGGGTACAATGAGCAGTTCTTC
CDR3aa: CASTGLAGYNEQFF